A selection of T cell receptor beta chains follows, all from one sample in a study of glioma-infiltrating T cells after dendritic cell vaccination. Libraries were prepared by immunoSEQ multiplex PCR; TCRdb keeps only in-frame clonotypes and omits some of them. The table lists around 25,000 clones, 85% to 90% of them singletons, with roughly 2.9% in the top ten. Sequencing was performed on blood, taken after dendritic cell vaccination. The receptors derive from a human donor with glioblastoma. The CDR3 runs from the conserved cysteine through the conserved F or W. D genes are given only for firm matches. Clone size is stated in some rows and not others, as once, few, many or a class when expanded.

TRBJ1-2	NA	NA	TRBV6-6	CASSSPTSNYGYTF	TGTGCCAGCAGTTCGCCAACAAGTAACTATGGCTACACCTTC
TRBJ2-3	NA	NA	TRBV4-1	CASSQGPRSTDTQYF	TGCGCCAGCAGCCAAGGCCCGAGAAGCACAGATACGCAGTATTTT
TRBJ2-7	NA	NA	TRBV15	CATSYPARAGEQYF	TGTGCCACCAGCTACCCAGCGAGGGCCGGCGAGCAGTACTTC
TRBJ1-1	NA	NA	TRBV5-5	CASSFPRTGVVSFF	TGTGCCAGCAGCTTCCCGCGGACCGGGGTCGTGTCTTTCTTT
TRBJ2-1	TRBD2	few	TRBV13	CASSRGLAGGSSYNEQFF	TGTGCCAGCAGCAGGGGACTAGCGGGGGGGAGCTCCTACAATGAGCAGTTCTTC
TRBJ1-5	TRBD1	NA	TRBV2	CASSRQGTGNQPQHF	TGTGCCAGCAGTCGACAGGGGACGGGCAATCAGCCCCAGCATTTT
TRBJ2-7	TRBD1	NA	TRBV7-8	CASSPSGTETYEQYF	TGTGCCAGCAGCCCTTCCGGGACAGAGACCTACGAGCAGTACTTC
TRBJ1-1	NA	NA	TRBV21-1	CASSTPYGAFF	TGTGCCAGCAGCACCCCGTACGGAGCTTTCTTT
TRBJ2-7	TRBD2	NA	TRBV7-9	CASSTSGGAYEQYF	TGTGCCAGCAGCACAAGCGGGGGAGCCTACGAGCAGTACTTC
TRBJ2-7	TRBD2	NA	TRBV2	CASSEGIAGGYEQYF	TGTGCCAGCAGTGAGGGAATAGCGGGGGGCTACGAGCAGTACTTC
TRBJ2-3	TRBD2	NA	TRBV2	CASSVTSGAADTQYF	TGTGCCAGCAGTGTAACTAGCGGGGCAGCAGATACGCAGTATTTT
TRBJ1-1	NA	NA	TRBV7-9	CASSRAGDTEAFF	TGTGCCAGCAGCCGGGCGGGAGACACTGAAGCTTTCTTT
TRBJ2-7	NA	NA	TRBV7-9	CASSLADSGPYEQYF	TGTGCCAGCAGCTTAGCGGACAGCGGCCCCTACGAGCAGTACTTC
TRBJ2-1	NA	NA	TRBV19	CATSGPYGGEQFF	TGTGCCACCTCGGGCCCGTATGGAGGTGAGCAGTTCTTC
TRBJ2-1	NA	NA	TRBV18	CASSPYVGEQFF	TGTGCCAGCTCACCCTATGTTGGTGAGCAGTTCTTC
TRBJ2-5	NA	NA	TRBV30	CAWSVLPPETQYF	TGTGCCTGGAGTGTGCTACCCCCTGAGACCCAGTACTTC
TRBJ1-5	NA	NA	TRBV4-1	CASSLQQGGSQPQHF	TGCGCCAGCAGCCTTCAACAGGGCGGGAGTCAGCCCCAGCATTTT
TRBJ1-4	NA	few	TRBV6-5	CASRADTTNEKLFF	TGTGCCAGCAGAGCGGATACAACTAATGAAAAACTGTTTTTT
TRBJ2-1	TRBD2	few	TRBV30	CAWKRLAGGRNEQFF	TGTGCCTGGAAAAGACTAGCGGGGGGGCGTAATGAGCAGTTCTTC
TRBJ2-2	TRBD2	NA	TRBV9	CASSVVNGGAGGRELFF	TGTGCCAGCAGCGTAGTCAACGGGGGGGCCGGGGGCCGGGAGCTGTTTTTT
TRBJ1-4	TRBD1	NA	TRBV6-5	CASQLRDSNEKLFF	TGTGCCAGCCAACTCCGGGACAGCAATGAAAAACTGTTTTTT
TRBJ2-2	NA	NA	TRBV13	CASSLSEATNTGELFF	TGTGCCAGCAGCTTATCTGAGGCTACGAACACCGGGGAGCTGTTTTTT
TRBJ2-1	NA	NA	TRBV19	CASRTGSSSYNEQFF	TGTGCCAGTAGGACAGGTTCAAGCTCCTACAATGAGCAGTTCTTC
TRBJ1-4	TRBD1	few	TRBV30	CAWSVPLVGGIDANEKLFF	TGTGCCTGGAGTGTACCCCTCGTAGGGGGCATCGACGCTAATGAAAAACTGTTTTTT
TRBJ2-3	TRBD1	NA	TRBV7-8	CASSLEGGAGTDTQYF	TGTGCCAGCAGCTTAGAAGGGGGCGCAGGCACAGATACGCAGTATTTT
TRBJ2-5	NA	once	TRBV5-5	CASSLPSQETQYF	TGTGCCAGCAGCTTGCCGAGCCAAGAGACCCAGTACTTC
TRBJ2-7	NA	NA	TRBV7-9	CASSLYAGVNYEQYF	TGTGCCAGCAGCTTATATGCAGGGGTAAACTACGAGCAGTACTTC
TRBJ2-7	NA	NA	TRBV6-1	CASIRGSYEQYF	TGTGCCAGCATTCGCGGCTCCTACGAGCAGTACTTC
TRBJ1-2	NA	NA	TRBV6-5	CASSSPLGGSNYGYTF	TGTGCCAGCAGTTCCCCCTTGGGGGGATCCAACTATGGCTACACCTTC
TRBJ1-1	NA	NA	TRBV11-3	CASSPLAGVAEAFF	TGTGCCAGCAGCCCCCTGGCGGGGGTGGCTGAAGCTTTCTTT
TRBJ2-7	TRBD1	NA	TRBV6-5	CASSYQRGRLDEQYF	TGTGCCAGCAGTTACCAGAGGGGGCGACTCGACGAGCAGTACTTC
TRBJ2-3	NA	once	TRBV11-2	CASSLLRSTTDTQYF	TGTGCCAGCAGCCTCCTTCGGAGCACGACAGATACGCAGTATTTT
TRBJ1-2	NA	NA	TRBV9	CASSVGRPYGYTF	TGTGCCAGCAGCGTAGGGCGGCCCTATGGCTACACCTTC
TRBJ2-5	TRBD2	NA	TRBV7-8	CASSLRAPGLAAKETQYF	TGTGCCAGCAGCTTAAGGGCCCCGGGACTAGCTGCCAAAGAGACCCAGTACTTC
TRBJ2-7	NA	NA	TRBV18	CASSPRRDSVAYEQYF	TGTGCCAGCTCACCACGGCGGGACAGCGTTGCCTACGAGCAGTACTTC
TRBJ2-2	TRBD2	NA	TRBV15	CATSEGGGAYTGELFF	TGTGCCACCAGCGAAGGCGGGGGGGCGTACACCGGGGAGCTGTTTTTT
TRBJ2-7	NA	NA	TRBV25-1	CASSDFEASYEQYF	TGTGCCAGCAGTGATTTCGAGGCCTCCTACGAGCAGTACTTC
TRBJ1-2	NA	NA	TRBV7-2	CASSSAVGGGNYGYTF	TGTGCCAGCAGCTCGGCGGTAGGGGGGGGGAACTATGGCTACACCTTC
TRBJ2-5	NA	NA	TRBV11-1	CASSLGLPSTAQYF	TGTGCCAGCAGCTTAGGTCTCCCTAGTACGGCCCAGTACTTC
TRBJ1-2	TRBD1	NA	TRBV19	CASSGDRGNYGYTF	TGTGCCAGTAGTGGGGACAGGGGCAACTATGGCTACACCTTC
TRBJ1-1	TRBD1	NA	TRBV5-5	CASKSQGELMNTEAFF	TGTGCCAGCAAGAGCCAGGGGGAACTTATGAACACTGAAGCTTTCTTT
TRBJ1-2	TRBD1	NA	TRBV6-6	CASSYQETGAYGYTF	TGTGCCAGCAGTTATCAGGAAACAGGGGCCTATGGCTACACCTTC
TRBJ2-7	NA	NA	TRBV6-1	CASSGTGRGFYEQYF	TGTGCCAGCAGTGGCACAGGACGGGGGTTCTACGAGCAGTACTTC
TRBJ2-6	TRBD1	NA	TRBV19	CATFSTGGLSGANVLTF	TGTGCCACATTCTCGACAGGGGGCCTCTCTGGGGCCAACGTCCTGACTTTC
TRBJ1-2	TRBD1	NA	TRBV6-5	CASRDRGPYGYTF	TGTGCCAGCAGGGACAGGGGCCCCTATGGCTACACCTTC
TRBJ1-4	NA	NA	TRBV7-9	CASRSTEALWEKLFF	TGTGCCAGCAGGTCCACTGAGGCATTATGGGAAAAACTGTTTTTT
TRBJ2-4	NA	NA	TRBV20-1	CSAYWENIQYF	TGCAGTGCTTACTGGGAGAACATTCAGTACTTC
TRBJ1-1	NA	NA	TRBV18	CASSLQGFPTEAFF	TGTGCCAGCTCACTCCAGGGGTTCCCCACTGAAGCTTTCTTT
TRBJ2-7	TRBD1	NA	TRBV9	CASSPGTGGIYEQYF	TGTGCCAGCAGCCCCGGGACAGGGGGCATCTACGAGCAGTACTTC